A single sample is the source of the 11 T cell receptor beta chains below, sequenced in a study of control samples from healthy donors and cancer patients. Sequencing was performed with immunoSEQ multiplex PCR; in TCRdb, only in-frame clones are kept and a portion is missing. The sample has 100,000 to 150,000 clones, around nine tenths seen once. The sequencing input was blood. These receptors all stem from a man between 18 and 29 years old in good health.

The rearrangement uses TRBV13 and TRBJ2-1; D is ambiguous. The germline CDR1 and CDR2 sequences are PRHDT and FYEKMQ (reference sequence). Between the trimmed V and J ends, which lost 0 bases and 6 bases, there was a span of 9 bases. CDR3 length equals 14 residues. This chain's CDR3 is CASSLGVWGNEQFF. The CDR3 nucleotides read TGTGCCAGCAGCTTAGGCGTCTGGGGCAATGAGCAGTTCTTC.

This clone was seen once. J is TRBJ1-1 and V is TRBV2; 9 nucleotides align to TRBD1. The V and J ends lost 9 bases and 3 bases, in that order; junction bases with no gene match: 8. The germline gives CDR1 SNHLY, CDR2 FYNNEI. The CDR3 length is 14 residues. CDR3 in amino acids: CASYRGREDTEAFF. Here the CDR3 DNA reads TGTGCCAGTTACAGGGGGCGCGAGGACACTGAAGCTTTCTTT.

The rearrangement uses TRBV19 and TRBJ1-6; D perhaps matches TRBD1 (6 bases). With 1 base removed from V and 9 bases from J, the gap between germline ends came to 13 bases. CDR1 is LNHDA and CDR2 is SQIVND in the germline V gene (reference sequence). CDR3 length: 15 amino acids. As DNA, the CDR3 is TGTGCCAGTAGTATAGGGGGGCAGTTTTCTTCACCCCTCCACTTT. Translated, it gives CASSIGGQFSSPLHF.

This clone was seen once. The CDR3 is CAWSEGETQYF. In nucleotides, the CDR3 is TGTGCCTGGAGCGAAGGGGAGACCCAGTACTTC. This chain joins TRBV30 and TRBJ2-5; no firm D call. The CDR3 has 11 residues. Germline assignment: CDR1 GTSNPN and CDR2 SVGIG (reference sequence). V was shortened by 3 bases and J by 5 bases, with 7 bases between the two germline ends.

This sequence joins TRBV6-5 and TRBJ2-7; D is possibly TRBD1 (5 bases). The CDR3 loop spans 14 amino acids. V was cut by 1 base and J by 3 bases, with 10 bases left in between. CDR1 and CDR2 from the germline V gene are MNHEY and SVGAGI. The DNA of the CDR3 is TGTGCCAGCAGTTACTACGACAGTGACTACGAGCAGTACTTC. As protein: CASSYYDSDYEQYF.

The rearrangement links TRBV3-1 (or the pseudogene TRBV3-2) to TRBJ2-1, with D unclear. V lost 1 base and J 8 bases, leaving 12 bases between the germline ends. The germline gives CDR1 LGHDT, CDR2 YNNKEL (reference sequence). The length of the CDR3 is 14 residues. The CDR3 DNA follows: TGTGCCAGCAGCCAAGTGGAGAGCGACCATGAGCAGTTCTTC. Translation: CASSQVESDHEQFF.

The J gene is TRBJ1-6, the V gene TRBV28, with D possibly being TRBD1 (6 bases). From germline, CDR1 is MDHEN and CDR2 SYDVKM. The germline V and J ends were trimmed by 6 bases and 2 bases, with 17 bases remaining between them. The CDR3 runs to 17 residues. CDR3: CASSTPSGGPYNSPLHF. The CDR3 DNA reads TGTGCCAGCAGCACCCCCAGCGGGGGCCCCTATAATTCACCCCTCCACTTT. The entire variable domain, with the rest obtained from reference TRBV28 and TRBJ1-6, is as follows: DVKVTQSSRYLVKRTGEKVFLECVQDMDHENMFWYRQDPGLGLRLIYFSYDVKMKEKGDIPEGYSVSREKKERFSLILESASTNQTSMYLCASSTPSGGPYNSPLHFGNGTRLTVT.

V usage is TRBV19 and J usage is TRBJ1-2; D possibly corresponds to TRBD1 (5 bases). The CDR3 is 14 residues long. CDR1 LNHDA and CDR2 SQIVND come from the germline V gene (reference sequence). V lost 4 bases, J lost 2 bases, and 11 bases lay in between. The CDR3 loop reads CASSTLSGNYGYTF. CDR3 nucleotides: TGTGCCAGTAGTACCCTTTCAGGGAACTATGGCTACACCTTC.

J is TRBJ2-5 and V is TRBV10-3; 11 nucleotides match TRBD1. The CDR3 covers 15 residues. The germline gives CDR1 ENHRY, CDR2 SYGVKD. With 7 bases clipped from V and 5 bases from J, the junction kept 9 bases outside the gene matches. The CDR3 DNA reads TGTGCCATCACCCAGGGACAGGGGGGGCAGGAGACCCAGTACTTC. This codes for CAITQGQGGQETQYF.

V is TRBV30 and J is TRBJ2-3; D is undetermined. Deletions cut 4 bases from V and 0 bases from J, with 8 bases between. The CDR3 sequence is 13 residues long. CDR1 is GTSNPN and CDR2 is SVGIG in the germline V gene (reference sequence). The CDR3 reads CAWNGRSTDTQYF. The CDR3 DNA reads TGTGCCTGGAACGGCAGGAGCACAGATACGCAGTATTTT.

The chain has TRBV15 and TRBJ2-2, with 8 bases matching TRBD2. V lost 0 bases, J lost 1 base, and 4 bases stayed unmatched. From germline, CDR1 is LNHNV and CDR2 YYDKDF (reference sequence). The CDR3 is 17 residues long. The CDR3 DNA reads as TGTGCCACCAGCAGAGATCGGACTAGCCTGAACACCGGGGAGCTGTTTTTT. This codes for CATSRDRTSLNTGELFF.